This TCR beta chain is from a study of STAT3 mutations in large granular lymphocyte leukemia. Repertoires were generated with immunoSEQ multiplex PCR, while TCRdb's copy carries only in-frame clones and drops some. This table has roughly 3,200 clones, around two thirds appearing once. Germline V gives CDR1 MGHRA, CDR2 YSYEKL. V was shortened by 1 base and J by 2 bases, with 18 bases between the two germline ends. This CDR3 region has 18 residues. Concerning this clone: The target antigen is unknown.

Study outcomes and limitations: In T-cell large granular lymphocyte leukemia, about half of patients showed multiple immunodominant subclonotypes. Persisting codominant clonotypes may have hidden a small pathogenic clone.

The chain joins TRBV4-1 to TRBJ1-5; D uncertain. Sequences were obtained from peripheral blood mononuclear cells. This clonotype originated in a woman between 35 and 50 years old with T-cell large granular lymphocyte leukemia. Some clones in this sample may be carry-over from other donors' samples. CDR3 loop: CASSQGLSGLVGNQPQHF. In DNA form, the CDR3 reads TGCGCCAGCAGCCAAGGGTTGAGTGGATTAGTGGGCAATCAGCCCCAGCATTTT.